The 4 T cell receptor beta chains reported below all come from one sample, sequenced in a study of beta chain features in type 1 diabetes. Study-level points and caveats: In every one of the four CD4+ subsets, TCRB CDR3s were moderately but significantly shorter in Type 1 diabetes patients.

Their antigens are not known. Expressed TCRB transcripts were sequenced after all isolated RNA was converted to cDNA. This table comes from immunoSEQ multiplex PCR, and its TCRdb copy is limited to in-frame clones, with some not included. Here the sample spans 250,000 to 350,000 clones, 15% being singletons. Source material: naive CD4+ T cells from blood. These receptors originate from a man between 18 and 35 years old with type 1 diabetes.

The chain has TRBV2 and TRBJ2-7; 12 nucleotides agree with TRBD2. Trimming removed 4 bases from V and 6 bases from J; junction bases left unmatched: 7. Germline lookup yields CDR1 SNHLY and CDR2 FYNNEI. This CDR3 has 15 residues. CDR3: CASSATTSGSSEQYF. CDR3 nucleotide sequence: TGTGCCAGCAGTGCAACGACTAGCGGGAGTTCCGAGCAGTACTTC.

J is TRBJ2-2 and V is TRBV5-1, with D uncertain. The germline V gene has CDR1 SGHRS and CDR2 YFSETQ. This CDR3 region has 16 residues. Trimming cost V 0 bases and J 6 bases, with 15 bases left between them. The CDR3 DNA is TGCGCCAGCAGCTTGGGAAACAGCCCCCCGGCCGGGGAGCTGTTTTTT. It specifies CASSLGNSPPAGELFF.

This clone occurred a few times. This sequence joins TRBV15 and TRBJ2-5; 8 positions match TRBD1. The J call is uncertain, as TRBJ2-7 better fits the DNA end. Germline CDR1 is LNHNV and CDR2 is YYDKDF (reference sequence). This CDR3 has 14 residues. In nucleotides, the CDR3 is TGTGCCACCAGCAGAAGGACAGGGAGCGACGAGCAGTACTTC. Its protein is CATSRRTGSDEQYF.

This clone was observed a few times. V gene TRBV29-1 combines with J gene TRBJ2-1; tentatively, D is TRBD2 (6 bases). The CDR3 length is 14 residues. Germline values: CDR1 SQVTM, CDR2 ANQGSEA. V gave up 4 bases and J gave up 8 bases, with 18 bases separating them. CDR3 nucleotide sequence: TGCAGCGTTGGGCCTCTTTTGCGGGACGATGAGCAGTTCTTC. Translating it yields CSVGPLLRDDEQFF.